Following are 28 T cell receptor beta chains from one sample sequenced in a study of identical twins. TCRdb redid the calling of the 5' RACE reads with MiXCR, one entry per CDR3 protein. The profile covers a few hundred thousand distinct CDR3 sequences, with approximately 18% appearing a single time and roughly an eighth taken by the ten largest. Input material: naive T cells sorted from blood. The receptors shown here come from a man over 45 in good health.

This clonotype was detected ten times or more. V gene TRBV28 combines with J gene TRBJ2-7, with D perhaps assigned TRBD1 or TRBD2 (5 bases each). Trimming removed 6 bases at V and 0 bases at J, with 15 bases between. CDR3 length equals 15 residues. The germline V gene encodes CDR1 MDHEN and CDR2 SYDVKM. This chain's CDR3 is CASSLAGTVSYEQYF. The CDR3 DNA reads as TGTGCCAGCAGCCTGGCCGGGACGGTCTCCTACGAGCAGTACTTC.

This clonotype was found a few times. The chain has TRBV20-1 and TRBJ2-6, with TRBD2 as a possible D gene (6 bases). The germline V gene has CDR1 DFQATT and CDR2 SNEGSKA (reference sequence). The CDR3 extends over 17 amino acids. V dropped 5 bases and J dropped 0 bases, with 17 bases sitting between them. In DNA form, the CDR3 reads TGCAGTGCTGGCCGCGGGATCCTAAGCTCTGGGGCCAACGTCCTGACTTTC. Its translation is CSAGRGILSSGANVLTF.

The CDR3 loop reads CASSQGQGGTYEQYF. The CDR3 coding sequence is TGTGCCAGCTCACAGGGACAGGGGGGAACCTACGAGCAGTACTTC. This chain links TRBV18 with TRBJ2-7, with TRBD1 matching over 11 bases. The CDR3 spans 15 residues. Germline values: CDR1 KGHSH, CDR2 LQKENI. The J segment lost 2 bases and the V segment lost 4 bases, leaving 4 bases of the junction unmatched.

In this sample, this clonotype turned up many times. The chain recombines TRBV7-8 with TRBJ2-7; perhaps TRBD1 as D (5 bases). CDR1 and CDR2 (germline): SGHVS, FQNEAQ. V was shortened by 3 bases and J by 5 bases, with 11 bases between the two germline ends. This CDR3 has 13 amino acids. CDR3 sequence: CASSFGQRDEQYF. The CDR3 bases are TGTGCCAGCAGCTTCGGACAAAGGGACGAGCAGTACTTC.

This sequence joins TRBV15 and TRBJ1-1; tentatively, D is TRBD1 (5 bases). The V end was cut by 2 bases, the J end by 10 bases, with 17 bases between. Germline loops: CDR1 LNHNV, CDR2 YYDKDF (reference sequence). There are 14 residues in the CDR3. CDR3 sequence reads: CATSRPTQGNRAFF. CDR3 nucleotide sequence: TGTGCCACCAGCAGACCAACTCAGGGAAATAGAGCTTTCTTT. Full variable domain (missing parts from reference TRBV15 and TRBJ1-1): DAMVIQNPRYQVTQFGKPVTLSCSQTLNHNVMYWYQQKSSQAPKLLFHYYDKDFNNEADTPDNFQSRRPNTSFCFLDIRSPGLGDTAMYLCATSRPTQGNRAFFGQGTRLTVV.

This clonotype was seen a handful of times. The chain combines TRBV11-2 with TRBJ2-3; D unresolved. The CDR3 is made up of 13 amino acids. V dropped 1 base and J dropped 7 bases, with 9 bases sitting between them. Per the germline V gene, CDR1 is SGHAT and CDR2 is FQNNGV. In DNA, the CDR3 is TGTGCCAGCAGCTTAGGGCAGACAAATACGCAGTATTTT. It specifies CASSLGQTNTQYF.

V usage is TRBV20-1 and J usage is TRBJ2-7; no clear D gene. This CDR3 comprises 12 residues. The germline V gene encodes CDR1 DFQATT and CDR2 SNEGSKA (reference sequence). Trimming removed 3 bases from V and 1 base from J, with 7 bases in between. CDR3 coding DNA: TGCAGTGCTAGTTTTGTTTCCTACGAGCAGTACTTC. This sequence encodes CSASFVSYEQYF.

The table lists this clonotype with a few counts. CDR3 coding DNA: TGTGCCATCAGGATCACAGGGAGGCATGAGCAGTTCTTC. It encodes CAIRITGRHEQFF. The gene calls are TRBV10-3 and TRBJ2-1; D may correspond to TRBD1 or TRBD2 (6 bases each). V gave up 6 bases and J gave up 8 bases, with 14 bases separating them. This CDR3 spans 13 amino acids. Germline V gene sequence: CDR1 ENHRY, CDR2 SYGVKD.

The V and J genes are TRBV7-3 and TRBJ2-5; the match to TRBD2 covers 10 bases. Germline CDR1 SGHTA, CDR2 FQGTGA. The V gene end was trimmed by 4 bases and the J gene end by 1 base; junction bases not matched to a gene: 9. The CDR3 contains 17 residues. The CDR3 DNA reads as TGTGCCAGCAGCTCGATGGGGACTAGCGAATTCCAAGAGACCCAGTACTTC. Protein sequence: CASSSMGTSEFQETQYF.

CDR3 protein: CASSETGTLPPDTQYF. The CDR3 DNA reads TGCGCCAGCAGTGAGACCGGGACGCTACCTCCAGATACGCAGTATTTT. The chain uses TRBV10-1 and TRBJ2-3; tentatively, D is TRBD1 or TRBD2 (5 bases each). CDR1 is WNHNN and CDR2 is SYGVQD in the germline V gene (reference sequence). The V and J ends lost 2 bases and 4 bases respectively, with 16 bases between them. This CDR3 spans 16 amino acids.

The rearrangement links TRBV20-1 to TRBJ1-2, with no clear D. V was clipped by 4 bases and J by 4 bases, with 13 bases between them. CDR3 length: 13 residues. The germline V gene has CDR1 DFQATT and CDR2 SNEGSKA (reference sequence). CDR3 DNA sequence: TGCAGTGCTACCCTTCGGGATGGCTATGGCTACACCTTC. It codes for CSATLRDGYGYTF.

This clonotype was recorded many times. J is TRBJ2-7 and V is TRBV27; D gene ambiguous. The CDR3 is made up of 14 amino acids. Germline assignment: CDR1 MNHEY and CDR2 SMNVEV (reference sequence). Trimming left V 2 bases short and J 2 bases short, with 10 bases between. The CDR3 region has the DNA TGTGCCAGCAGTTTAACCCAGAGCACCTACGAGCAGTACTTC. Translation gives CASSLTQSTYEQYF.

This clonotype was counted at least ten times. This sequence joins TRBV10-3 and TRBJ2-3; maybe TRBD1 (6 bases). The V gene's germline CDR1 is ENHRY and CDR2 SYGVKD. The CDR3 totals 15 residues. The V end lost 10 bases, the J end lost 5 bases, and 22 bases lay between the germline ends. The CDR3 sequence is CASRGAEAPVDTQYF. CDR3 in DNA: TGTGCCAGCAGGGGAGCGGAAGCCCCGGTAGATACGCAGTATTTT.

The rearrangement uses TRBV12-3 or TRBV12-4 and TRBJ1-1, with a possible D match to TRBD1 (6 bases). V was shortened by 6 bases and J by 6 bases, with 17 bases between the two germline ends. This CDR3 region has 14 residues. CDR3 sequence reads: CASSLVGQISEAFF. The DNA for the CDR3 is TGTGCCAGCAGCCTCGTTGGACAGATCTCTGAAGCTTTCTTT.

The V call is TRBV5-1, the J call TRBJ1-1; 9 bases match TRBD1. Germline values: CDR1 SGHRS, CDR2 YFSETQ. J gave up 8 bases and V 4 bases, and 9 bases lay outside the gene matches. The CDR3 spans 14 residues. The DNA for the CDR3 is TGCGCCAGCAGCCGGAAGGTACAGGGGGCCGAAGCTTTCTTT. Translating it yields CASSRKVQGAEAFF. Variable domain in full (rest from reference TRBV5-1 and TRBJ1-1): KAGVTQTPRYLIKTRGQQVTLSCSPISGHRSVSWYQQTPGQGLQFLFEYFSETQRNKGNFPGRFSGRQFSNSRSEMNVSTLELGDSALYLCASSRKVQGAEAFFGQGTRLTVV.

The V and J genes are TRBV20-1 and TRBJ2-5; possible D gene TRBD2, 6 bases. Trimming removed 0 bases at V and 4 bases at J, with 18 bases between. Looked up from germline, CDR1 is DFQATT and CDR2 is SNEGSKA (reference sequence). CDR3 length equals 16 residues. DNA for the CDR3: TGCAGTGCTAGAGATGGCGGGGCGCGGTTTGGAGAGACCCAGTACTTC. It yields the protein CSARDGGARFGETQYF.

At least ten counts were recorded for this clonotype. The rearrangement uses TRBV27 and TRBJ2-6, with unresolved D. The CDR3 is made up of 13 amino acids. From germline, CDR1 is MNHEY and CDR2 SMNVEV (reference sequence). Trimming removed 6 bases from V and 0 bases from J, with 3 bases in between. CDR3 amino acids: CASRSSGANVLTF. In DNA, the CDR3 is TGTGCCAGCAGATCCTCTGGGGCCAACGTCCTGACTTTC.

V is TRBV11-2 and J is TRBJ2-2; the match to TRBD2 covers 15 bases. The CDR3 loop spans 19 amino acids. V trimming: 5 bases; J trimming: 6 bases; junction bases outside the gene matches: 13. In germline, CDR1 is SGHAT, CDR2 FQNNGV. The chain's CDR3 is CASSLWTSGGGEGSGELFF. The CDR3 nucleotides read TGTGCCAGCAGCCTCTGGACTAGCGGGGGGGGAGAGGGGTCCGGGGAGCTGTTTTTT.

In this sample, this clonotype turned up a few times. This chain uses TRBV7-2 with TRBJ2-7; the match to TRBD1 covers 9 bases. The CDR3 extends over 16 amino acids. Germline CDR1 is SGHTA and CDR2 is FQGNSA. V dropped 2 bases and J dropped 3; count of bases not matched to a gene: 8. The CDR3 region is CASSLSPGQGVYEQYF. CDR3 in DNA: TGTGCCAGCAGCTTAAGCCCGGGACAGGGAGTCTACGAGCAGTACTTC. Variable domain in full (rest from reference TRBV7-2 and TRBJ2-7): GAGVSQSPSNKVTEKGKDVELRCDPISGHTALYWYRQSLGQGLEFLIYFQGNSAPDKSGLPSDRFSAERTGGSVSTLTIQRTQQEDSAVYLCASSLSPGQGVYEQYFGPGTRLTVT.

This rearrangement joins TRBV15 to TRBJ2-5; no definite D call. CDR1 is LNHNV and CDR2 is YYDKDF in the germline V gene (reference sequence). The CDR3 covers 16 residues. V lost 0 bases and J lost 5, with 16 bases in between. CDR3 sequence (DNA): TGTGCCACCAGCAGAGATCGCCCGATAGGTGGGGAGACCCAGTACTTC. It specifies CATSRDRPIGGETQYF.

The chain employs TRBV19 and TRBJ2-1; TRBD1 matches at 11 bases. V trimming: 5 bases; J trimming: 8 bases; junction bases outside the gene matches: 8. Germline CDR1 LNHDA, CDR2 SQIVND (reference sequence). This CDR3 has 15 amino acids. CDR3 residues: CASSSRTGGSDEQFF. The CDR3 DNA follows: TGTGCCAGTAGTTCAAGGACAGGGGGCTCGGATGAGCAGTTCTTC.

In this sample, this clonotype turned up a few times. The V gene is TRBV5-1, the J gene TRBJ2-1, with 7 bases matching TRBD1. V gave up 0 bases and J gave up 0 bases; unmatched junction bases: 3. This CDR3 has 16 amino acids. CDR1 is SGHRS and CDR2 is YFSETQ in the germline V gene. CDR3 sequence: CASSLGGTVSYNEQFF. Here the CDR3 DNA reads TGCGCCAGCAGCTTGGGGGGGACAGTCTCCTACAATGAGCAGTTCTTC. Variable domain in full (rest from reference TRBV5-1 and TRBJ2-1): KAGVTQTPRYLIKTRGQQVTLSCSPISGHRSVSWYQQTPGQGLQFLFEYFSETQRNKGNFPGRFSGRQFSNSRSEMNVSTLELGDSALYLCASSLGGTVSYNEQFFGPGTRLTVL.

There are many counts of this clonotype. The genes are TRBV7-8 and TRBJ2-7; D not certain. The V end was cut by 3 bases, the J end by 0 bases, with 6 bases between. Looked up from germline, CDR1 is SGHVS and CDR2 is FQNEAQ. The CDR3 consists of 13 residues. The CDR3 coding sequence is TGTGCCAGCAGCTTCACGGGCTCCTACGAGCAGTACTTC. It codes for CASSFTGSYEQYF.

This rearrangement joins TRBV5-1 to TRBJ2-6; D unresolved. Germline CDR1 SGHRS, CDR2 YFSETQ. Trimming removed 2 bases at V and 1 base at J, with 10 bases between. This CDR3 has 16 residues. The CDR3 here is CASSFGPGSGANVLTF. CDR3 DNA sequence: TGCGCCAGCAGCTTTGGACCAGGTTCTGGGGCCAACGTCCTGACTTTC.

This clonotype was found a few times. The gene calls are TRBV10-2 and TRBJ2-3; D is possibly TRBD1 (6 bases). V lost 5 bases to trimming and J lost 3 bases, with 9 bases between them. The CDR3 totals 13 residues. Germline loops: CDR1 WSHSY, CDR2 SAAADI. This chain's CDR3 is CASSTGSTDTQYF. In nucleotides, the CDR3 is TGCGCCAGCAGTACAGGGAGTACAGATACGCAGTATTTT.

This clonotype was detected ten times or more. J is TRBJ1-5 and V is TRBV5-1; no definite D call. This CDR3 comprises 15 residues. The ends were cut back, 0 bases at V and 2 bases at J, with 9 bases in the middle. From germline, CDR1 is SGHRS and CDR2 YFSETQ. CDR3 coding DNA: TGCGCCAGCAGCTTGGCTTCCGGCGGCAATCAGCCCCAGCATTTT. This translates into CASSLASGGNQPQHF.

The V call is TRBV7-2, the J call TRBJ2-7, with TRBD1 as a possible D gene (6 bases). Germline-derived CDR1 and CDR2 are SGHTA and FQGNSA. CDR3 size: 12 residues. Trimming stripped 8 bases from V and 0 bases from J, with 8 bases between. The CDR3 reads CASGGRSYEQYF. The CDR3 DNA reads as TGTGCCAGCGGGGGCCGCTCCTACGAGCAGTACTTC.

This clonotype was recorded many times. At one end the junction does not follow the germline gene, possibly because of a read error. This chain links TRBV10-3 with TRBJ2-5; 10 bases line up with TRBD2. The germline gives CDR1 ENHRY, CDR2 SYGVKD. The CDR3 contains 14 residues. The DNA for the CDR3 is TGTGCCGTCAGGAGCGGGAGGGCCGGAGAGACCCAGTACTTC. It codes for CAVRSGRAGETQYF.